This TCR beta chain came from a study of blood T cell repertoires in COVID-19. Only in-frame clones appear in the TCRdb table, and some are missing; sequencing was by immunoSEQ multiplex PCR. Of 200,000 to 300,000 clones listed, about 88% are singletons. This sequence originates from a man aged 55 to 70 who had recovered from COVID-19. The sample taken for sequencing was peripheral blood.

CDR3 protein: CATSEGTGGWEETQYF. CDR3 nucleotides: TGTGCCACCAGTGAGGGGACAGGGGGTTGGGAAGAGACCCAGTACTTC. V gene TRBV24-1 combines with J gene TRBJ2-5, with TRBD1 identical over 11 bases. This CDR3 has 16 residues. CDR1 and CDR2 from the germline V gene are KGHDR and SFDVKD. V lost 4 bases to trimming and J lost 3 bases; unmatched junction nucleotides: 6.